The present T cell receptor (beta chain) was sequenced within a study of cytomegalovirus exposure and HLA in healthy donors. The wider study: Researchers found that less than 90% of just under 400 genotyped donors fell within the Caucasian-associated ancestry cluster.

The PCR contained 60 Vbeta and 13 Jbeta primers. Sequencing used immunoSEQ multiplex PCR; TCRdb keeps in-frame clones, though not all of them. The data show about 170,000 clones, approximately 81% seen once. Study-level points and caveats: In a later analysis, TCR beta V- and J-gene trimming showed a link to a missense DCLRE1C variant. High sensitivity and specificity were reportedly achieved when the classifier diagnosed cytomegalovirus status. About 87% or about 30% of the time was how often most TCR beta V segments were productive, according to an earlier analysis.

Concerning this clone: The antigen is unknown.

The CDR3 has 15 amino acids. CDR1 is MNHEY and CDR2 is SVGAGI in the germline V gene. Trimming pared 6 bases from V and 7 bases from J, leaving 21 bases between. The receptor was isolated from a male donor in good health and CMV-seronegative. The V gene is TRBV6-5, the J gene TRBJ2-5; D possibly corresponds to TRBD1 (5 bases). Material for sequencing was PBMCs. CDR3 loop: CASRQLTAPQGTQYF. CDR3 in DNA: TGTGCCAGCAGACAACTGACAGCCCCCCAGGGGACCCAGTACTTC.